This TCR beta chain came from a study of cytomegalovirus exposure and HLA in healthy donors (dated by TCRdb to the late 2010s). As for the study more broadly: An earlier analysis of approximately 590 of the donors reported about 250 Gb of sequence data and some 120 million unique TCR beta sequences from about 179 million T cells. About 310 gigabases of sequencing data and tens of millions of unique TCR sequences were included in an early release covering roughly 600 HLA-typed donors. Donor age, sex, ethnicity and CMV serostatus were compiled alongside the repertoire data. Among the roughly 390 genotyped donors, approximately 82% belonged to the genetic ancestry cluster associated with self-reported Caucasian donors. All discovery cohort repertoires had been generated using a single sequencing platform. Using immunosequencing, the study profiled T cell repertoires from 640 or so subjects and related those repertoires to cytomegalovirus serostatus. The study aimed to test whether signatures of past pathogen exposure could be identified by cataloging public T cell receptors. In an earlier analysis of roughly 580 of the donors, high-throughput TCR beta sequencing was used to judge whether each TCR beta V gene segment behaved as functional or pseudogenic. Across 300 to 500 genotyped donors of the cohort, an average of approximately 220,000 unique TCR beta nucleotide sequences per donor were sequenced, and about a sixth of those sequences were non-productive. The study combined high-throughput TCR immunosequencing, statistical association of individual TCRs with disease status, and machine learning to predict cytomegalovirus infection status. A later genetic analysis used genome-wide SNP genotypes for about three fifths of the 666 donors, treating that subset as a discovery cohort. Along with the roughly 610-subject first cohort, a separate validation cohort of 120 different subjects was used. Roughly 5 DR-DQ haplotypes were treated as single units for association and clustering because of strong linkage in the cohort. Class I and class II HLA loci were covered by the typing at four-digit resolution. In a later analysis, previously published TCR beta repertoires from hundreds of donors were re-analyzed and high-resolution HLA genotyping was added so that TCR occurrence patterns could be studied. The later analysis used no new phenotypic data to find candidate immune exposures, relying instead on TCR beta sequences and their occurrence across donors. The number of donors typed differed by locus, with about 629-630 for A, B, C, DRB1 and DQB1, roughly 520 for DQA1, 600 to 610 for DPA1, and around 460 for DPB1. Broader findings and caveats from the paper: A later analysis reported that several top co-occurrence clusters appeared linked to parvovirus B19, influenza, CMV and Epstein-Barr virus. A later analysis found that TCR association rates varied across HLA loci, with DRB1 alleles showing the most associated TCRs and HLA-C alleles the fewest. Because HLA typing was unavailable for some donors at each locus, only the typed subset was used in association tests. In a later analysis, HLA-associated TCR beta chains were found to be more clonally expanded and to have lower generation probabilities than equally common non-associated chains. Some IMGT-functional V segments, including TRBV6-2 and TRBV6-3, could not be told apart with the 87-base-pair reads, so those segments were excluded. A cluster of highly shared sequence variants was judged likely to be a technical artifact of the sequencing pipeline. In this cohort, only TCR beta chains were sequenced, and detectable features were limited by the absence of alpha or paired-chain data. Correlated functional status among segregating V segments might be attributable to linkage disequilibrium, but an unknown experimental factor could not be ruled out. A further reported finding was that TCR beta sequences accurately predicted the HLA-A and HLA-B alleles for most subjects in the first cohort. According to the authors, the approach could potentially be generalized to other disease states and immunological phenotypes. Presence/absence analyses assumed roughly uniform sequencing depth across donors, an assumption that may not hold. Most CMV-associated TCR beta chains appeared to be HLA-restricted in a later analysis, and the HLA associations seemed to be driven largely by CMV exposure. For the cohort, immune exposure information was limited to CMV serostatus. Cytomegalovirus status was reported to be diagnosed by the classifier with high specificity and sensitivity in both the original and validation cohorts. Specific HLA alleles were associated with 18,000 or so TCR beta sequences at a false discovery rate of 0.05 in a later analysis. Strong co-occurrence of HLA alleles, especially DR and DQ, made assigning TCR associations to individual alleles difficult. Because counts were too low, roughly 16 rarely observed V segments, including chromosome 9 orphons, were excluded from the earlier analysis of 587 of the donors. In a later genetic analysis, a missense DCLRE1C variant was associated with V-gene and J-gene trimming of TCR beta chains, and the association was replicated in an independent cohort. Compared with the approximately 670-donor mean, donors in an Asian-associated ancestry cluster had fewer N-insertions in productive TCRs, according to a later genetic analysis. Broadly in line with IMGT annotations, most TCR beta V segments showed up in productive rearrangements about 90% or about 30% of the time in an earlier analysis of several hundred of the donors. Most TCR sequences were observed very rarely across donors, whereas some public TCRs were present in many individuals. In vitro tests confirmed that a few of the cytomegalovirus-associated TCR beta chains recognize cytomegalovirus antigens. The study listed 150 to 200 TCR beta chains as associated with cytomegalovirus.

As to this clone: The antigen this receptor binds is unknown. Within one base of it there is no much larger clone, and no base qualities were kept.

CDR1 and CDR2, per the germline V gene (reference sequence), are SEHNR and FQNEAQ. For this chain, trimming is 5 bases at the V end and 1 base at the J end, and the number of junction bases without a gene match is 10. From its cysteine to its phenylalanine, the CDR3 spans 17 amino acids. The only DNA kept is the CDR3, 51 bases in frame from the first base. The method was the immunoSEQ multiplex PCR assay. For the multiplex PCR, a mixture combining 60 forward primers for TCR Vbeta segments and 13 reverse primers for TCR Jbeta segments was used. A multiplex PCR assay on genomic DNA amplified the CDR3 region of rearranged TCR beta genes. Amplified TCR beta libraries were sequenced as 87-base-pair reads on the Illumina HiSeq System. As for how the authors treated the data: A later analysis tallied roughly 80 million unique TCR beta chains across the 550 to 850 repertoires, and about 10 million of those chains were shared by two or more donors. Raw reads were error-corrected and collapsed into unique sequences by a nearest-neighbor algorithm in which closely related sequences were merged to remove PCR and sequencing errors. Alignment of CDR3 sequences to IMGT reference sequences was used to assign V, D and J gene segments. For a sequence to be retained, a match of at least six nucleotides was required to both a V gene segment and a J gene segment. Rearrangements were classified as productive when the CDR3 lacked stop codons and remained in frame with V and J, and all other rearrangements were classified as non-productive. Following IMGT convention, CDR3 was defined as the stretch from the second conserved V-encoded cysteine to the conserved J-encoded phenylalanine. The earlier analysis of 500 to 600 of the donors excluded sequences that lacked an unambiguous match to a single V gene segment. In an earlier analysis of several hundred of the donors, V segments were called functional above 56.7% productive rearrangements and were called segregating when the between-donor standard deviation exceeded 5%. To diagnose cytomegalovirus status from the catalog of TCR beta chain sequences, a statistical classification framework was built. In a later analysis, V and J genes were assigned by comparing TCR nucleotide sequences against IMGT/GENE-DB human TR gene sequences. The TCRdist pipeline was used in a later analysis to assign CDR3 sequences and most-parsimonious VDJ recombination scenarios. In a later analysis, each TCR beta chain was defined by its CDR3 amino acid sequence together with its V-gene family, and reads lacking a unique V-gene family were excluded. In a later analysis, 500 to 650 highly shared, low-generation-probability nucleotide sequences were removed to address suspected cross-contamination and a sequencing artifact. For each public chain, a later analysis derived a clonal expansion index from normalized ranks of inferred template counts within each repertoire. A later analysis computed generation probabilities with a VDJ recombination model fitted to out-of-frame rearrangements, and checked the results against IGoR. In a later analysis, hypergeometric tests were used to score TCR-TCR, TCR-HLA and TCR-CMV co-occurrence, with a repertoire-size bias correction applied to TCR pairs. A later analysis estimated false discovery rates by permuting HLA or CMV assignments 20 times. In a later analysis, co-occurring TCRs were grouped with DBSCAN, and TCRdist sequence similarity was added when clustering was performed within HLA-allele-positive subsets. Repertoires with fewer than 30,000 or more than 120,000 public chains, plus five repertoires with anomalous nucleotide sharing, were excluded from co-occurrence clustering. Not all clones reach the TCRdb copy of this immuneACCESS table, which keeps in-frame sequences only. Checked studies attribute under half of the gap to unresolved V genes and leave the rest unexplained. V and J calls and clone size are as listed in that table; D and trimming were resolved from the DNA. The sample records 90,000 to 150,000 clones, roughly 80% of which are singletons. The ten largest clones take up approximately 0.22% of the sample.

In total, about 650 healthy bone marrow donors made up the cohort. At the time of sampling, every cohort member was nominally healthy, though immune exposures that went unrecorded were likely present. The donor was CMV seronegative and belonged to the group of more than 300 seronegative cohort members. Every donor gave a peripheral blood sample, and the peripheral blood mononuclear cells from that sample were used for TCR beta sequencing. Genomic DNA was extracted from the blood cell samples with the Qiagen DNeasy Blood Extraction Kit. This TCR derives from a man aged 50-59 years in good health and CMV-seronegative. The sequencing sample was made of PBMCs. The chain is made from TRBV7-9 and TRBJ1-4; the central 7 bases match TRBD1. The CDR3 protein sequence reads: CASSPTGARGTNEKLFF. The DNA sequence is given as TGTGCCAGCAGCCCTACAGGGGCCAGGGGAACTAATGAAAAACTGTTTTTT.